The 5 T cell receptor beta chains below come from one sample, sequenced in a study of control samples from healthy donors and cancer patients. Sequenced by immunoSEQ multiplex PCR; TCRdb stores in-frame clones only, minus some. The table has 150,000 to 180,000 clones, around 95% seen once. The specimen sequenced was blood. The receptors were gathered from a middle-aged man in good health.

This clone was seen just once. J is TRBJ1-2 and V is TRBV7-2, with D perhaps TRBD1 (5 bases). Germline loops: CDR1 SGHTA, CDR2 FQGNSA. V lost 1 base to trimming and J lost 6 bases, with 15 bases between them. The CDR3 consists of 15 residues. In DNA, the CDR3 is TGTGCCAGCAGCTTAGGACTATTCTTGGGGGATGGCTACACCTTC. Its protein is CASSLGLFLGDGYTF.

The V call is TRBV27, the J call TRBJ2-1; D assignment may be TRBD1 or TRBD2 (7 bases each). The CDR3 sequence is 14 residues long. The germline V and J ends were trimmed by 7 bases and 9 bases, with 19 bases remaining between them. CDR1 and CDR2 from the germline V gene are MNHEY and SMNVEV (reference sequence). CDR3 in amino acids: CASKGQGGGGEQFF. CDR3 sequence (DNA): TGTGCCAGCAAAGGCCAGGGGGGGGGAGGTGAGCAGTTCTTC.

J is TRBJ2-2 and V is TRBV11-2; 7 bases align to TRBD1. The CDR3 loop spans 14 amino acids. Germline trimming cut 5 bases from V and 6 bases from J; bases unmatched to any gene: 6. Looked up from germline, CDR1 is SGHAT and CDR2 is FQNNGV. This CDR3 is CASSPWDRSGELFF. In DNA, the CDR3 is TGTGCCAGCAGCCCCTGGGACAGATCCGGGGAGCTGTTTTTT. The full variable domain, completed using reference TRBV11-2 and TRBJ2-2, is EAGVAQSPRYKIIEKRQSVAFWCNPISGHATLYWYQQILGQGPKLLIQFQNNGVVDDSQLPKDRFSAERLKGVDSTLKIQPAKLEDSAVYLCASSPWDRSGELFFGEGSRLTVL.

J is TRBJ1-2 and V is TRBV5-8, with 8 bases identical to TRBD1. Germline V gene sequence: CDR1 SGHTS, CDR2 YDEGEE. The junction had 16 bases not matched to a gene; V was cut back by 4 bases and J by 5 bases. This CDR3 contains 17 residues. CDR3 DNA: TGTGCCAGCAGCCGCGACAGGGGTGAATCGCTTTGGTATGGCTACACCTTC. Translated: CASSRDRGESLWYGYTF.

The chain is built from TRBV5-1 and TRBJ2-1; 10 bases are a match to TRBD2. The J segment lost 4 bases and the V segment lost 4 bases, leaving 8 bases of the junction unmatched. This CDR3 is built from 16 residues. Germline values: CDR1 SGHRS, CDR2 YFSETQ. This CDR3 reads CASSLPTSGVYNEQFF. CDR3 nucleotide sequence: TGCGCCAGCAGCCTGCCTACTAGCGGGGTTTACAATGAGCAGTTCTTC.